These 18 T cell receptor beta chains originate from one sample sequenced in a study of Ad26.COV2.S vaccination and SARS-CoV-2 variants. TCRdb's copy holds only in-frame clones and misses some; the assay was immunoSEQ multiplex PCR. The table records around 400,000 clones, about 89% of them present only once. The treatment was: over 15 received Ad26.COV2.S at low or high dose, single or two shots; about 5 received placebo; per-sample allocation not given. Collection of the samples took place on day 63 after the first injection of vaccine or placebo. The sequenced sample was peripheral blood, obtained in a trial of Ad26.COV2.S vaccine versus placebo. The receptors were gathered from a person between 18 and 59 years old who received the Ad26.COV2.S COVID-19 vaccine or a placebo.

V usage is TRBV15 and J usage is TRBJ2-5; D possibly matches TRBD1 or TRBD2 (6 bases each). Germline CDR1 is LNHNV and CDR2 is YYDKDF (reference sequence). The CDR3 runs to 14 residues. Deletions cut 2 bases from V and 2 bases from J, with 9 bases between. In DNA form, the CDR3 reads TGTGCCACCAGCAGAACAGGGAGGCAAGAGACCCAGTACTTC. This codes for CATSRTGRQETQYF.

The chain has TRBV15 and TRBJ1-2, with D unclear. The V end lost 3 bases, the J end lost 2 bases, and 4 bases lay between the germline ends. This CDR3 spans 12 amino acids. CDR1 and CDR2 (germline): LNHNV, YYDKDF (reference sequence). The CDR3, as DNA: TGTGCCACCAGCAGGCCCAACTATGGCTACACCTTC. Protein sequence: CATSRPNYGYTF.

V and J are TRBV30 and TRBJ2-1; the D gene is possibly TRBD2 (5 bases). Per germline, CDR1 GTSNPN and CDR2 SVGIG (reference sequence). V was cut by 4 bases and J by 3 bases, with 10 bases left in between. The CDR3 is 13 residues long. The CDR3 spells CAWKRTIYNEQFF. The CDR3 nucleotides read TGTGCCTGGAAGCGGACGATCTACAATGAGCAGTTCTTC.

The V and J genes are TRBV5-1 and TRBJ2-5; 9 positions agree with TRBD1. V was pared by 4 bases and J by 5 bases, with 9 bases of the junction left unmatched. Germline V gene lookup returns CDR1 SGHRS and CDR2 YFSETQ. The CDR3 contains 15 residues. The CDR3 nucleotides are TGCGCCAGCAGCGTTGGGACAGGGAGGGATGAGACCCAGTACTTC. Translating gives CASSVGTGRDETQYF.

The table lists this clone with a count of one. The CDR3 DNA reads as TGTGCCAGCAGTTACGCAGTGGGGGTGAACACCGGGGAGCTGTTTTTT. It specifies CASSYAVGVNTGELFF. The gene calls are TRBV6-2 or TRBV6-3 and TRBJ2-2, with D perhaps TRBD1 or TRBD2 (5 bases each). There are 16 residues in the CDR3. CDR1 is MNHEY and CDR2 is SVGEGT in the germline V gene. The ends were cut back, 2 bases at V and 1 base at J, with 11 bases in the middle.

This sequence joins TRBV24-1 and TRBJ2-1; 10 nucleotides match TRBD2. With V trimmed by 6 bases and J by 8 bases, 12 bases remained unmatched. The CDR3 consists of 16 residues. Germline V lookup: CDR1 KGHDR, CDR2 SFDVKD. CDR3 in DNA: TGTGCCACCAGTTCCCGGAGCGGGAGGGTTCGTCATGAGCAGTTCTTC. Its protein is CATSSRSGRVRHEQFF.

This chain joins TRBV19 and TRBJ1-1; D remains unclear. CDR1 is LNHDA, CDR2 SQIVND, per germline (reference sequence). Trimming took off 1 base at V and 0 bases at J, with 9 bases between the two ends. This CDR3 is 15 amino acids long. CDR3 amino acids: CASSIGGMVNTEAFF. CDR3 in DNA: TGTGCCAGTAGTATAGGAGGGATGGTGAACACTGAAGCTTTCTTT. The variable domain in full, with the rest retrieved from reference TRBV19 and TRBJ1-1, is DGGITQSPKYLFRKEGQNVTLSCEQNLNHDAMYWYRQDPGQGLRLIYYSQIVNDFQKGDIAEGYSVSREKKESFPLTVTSAQKNPTAFYLCASSIGGMVNTEAFFGQGTRLTVV.

V gene TRBV5-1 combines with J gene TRBJ2-7; perhaps TRBD2 as D (6 bases). Trimming stripped 5 bases from V and 2 bases from J, with 14 bases between. This CDR3 has 14 amino acids. CDR1 SGHRS and CDR2 YFSETQ come from the germline V gene. This chain's CDR3 is CASRYTAGPYEQYF. In nucleotides, the CDR3 is TGCGCCAGCAGGTACACAGCGGGTCCCTACGAGCAGTACTTC.

V is TRBV30 and J is TRBJ1-5; D perhaps matches TRBD1 (5 bases). The CDR3 spans 14 residues. In germline, CDR1 is GTSNPN, CDR2 SVGIG (reference sequence). V shed 2 bases and J shed 6 bases, with 14 bases lying between them. The CDR3 DNA is TGTGCCTGGAGTCATGCTACGGGACTTCAGCCCCAGCATTTT. Its protein is CAWSHATGLQPQHF.

Comment on this clone: The same CDR3 can be traced to other DNA sequences in this sample. The chain uses TRBV5-1 and TRBJ2-7; D remains unclear. The V gene lost 0 bases and the J gene lost 3 bases, with 7 bases spanning the gap. From germline, CDR1 is SGHRS and CDR2 YFSETQ. The CDR3 covers 13 residues. In nucleotides, the CDR3 is TGCGCCAGCAGCTTGGGGGGTGGCTACGAGCAGTACTTC. Protein sequence: CASSLGGGYEQYF.

The CDR3 DNA reads TGTGCCAGCAGTACCCCGGTACTAAACACCGGGGAGCTGTTTTTT. This gives the protein CASSTPVLNTGELFF. V usage is TRBV6-5 and J usage is TRBJ2-2; unclear D gene. The CDR3 has 15 amino acids. In germline, CDR1 is MNHEY, CDR2 SVGAGI. V lost 5 bases, J lost 2 bases, and 12 bases lay in between.

The chain links TRBV10-3 to TRBJ2-7; perhaps TRBD1 as D (6 bases). From germline, CDR1 is ENHRY and CDR2 SYGVKD. V was cut by 2 bases and J by 4 bases, with 12 bases left in between. CDR3 length equals 14 residues. CDR3 nucleotides: TGTGCCATCAGTGAGACAGGGCTCCCTTACGAGCAGTACTTC. Amino acid sequence: CAISETGLPYEQYF.

V and J are TRBV3-1 (or the pseudogene TRBV3-2) and TRBJ2-4; 8 nucleotides match TRBD2. The germline V gene encodes CDR1 LGHDT and CDR2 YNNKEL (reference sequence). The CDR3 extends over 16 amino acids. The J segment lost 7 bases and the V segment lost 0 bases, leaving 8 bases of the junction unmatched. The CDR3 DNA reads as TGTGCCAGCAGCCAAGATCTTGCCGGGAGGGTCAACATTCAGTACTTC. As protein: CASSQDLAGRVNIQYF.

The chain joins TRBV11-2 to TRBJ2-2; a weak D match, TRBD2 (5 bases). The germline V gene encodes CDR1 SGHAT and CDR2 FQNNGV. The CDR3 contains 15 residues. The ends were cut back, 1 base at V and 6 bases at J, with 12 bases in the middle. The CDR3 DNA reads TGTGCCAGCAGCTTAGGATTCGGGGAAGCCGGGGAGCTGTTTTTT. Protein product: CASSLGFGEAGELFF.

About this clone: Other DNA sequences in this sample translate to the same CDR3. The rearrangement links TRBV29-1 to TRBJ1-5; D is possibly TRBD1 (5 bases). Germline lookup yields CDR1 SQVTM and CDR2 ANQGSEA. The CDR3 covers 13 residues. Between the trimmed V and J ends, which lost 6 bases and 0 bases, there was a span of 9 bases. CDR3: CSVSRDSNQPQHF. CDR3 DNA: TGCAGCGTCTCCAGGGATAGCAATCAGCCCCAGCATTTT.

This chain links TRBV19 with TRBJ2-7; 9 bases match TRBD2. Trimming removed 4 bases from V and 7 bases from J; junction bases left unmatched: 11. This CDR3 is 15 amino acids long. CDR1 is LNHDA, CDR2 SQIVND, per germline (reference sequence). Written as DNA, the CDR3 is TGTGCCAGTAGTAAGTTTGCTAGCGGGAATGGAGAGCAGTACTTC. Its protein is CASSKFASGNGEQYF.

The gene calls are TRBV11-3 and TRBJ1-3; D gene ambiguous. Looked up from germline, CDR1 is SGHNT and CDR2 is YENEEA. Trimming shortened V by 0 bases and J by 10 bases, and 7 bases separated the two germline ends. CDR3 length equals 12 residues. The CDR3 spells CASSLEDLTIYF. The CDR3 DNA follows: TGTGCCAGCAGCTTAGAGGATTTAACCATATATTTT. Full variable domain (missing parts from reference TRBV11-3 and TRBJ1-3): EAGVVQSPRYKIIEKKQPVAFWCNPISGHNTLYWYLQNLGQGPELLIRYENEEAVDDSQLPKDRFSAERLKGVDSTLKIQPAELGDSAVYLCASSLEDLTIYFGEGSWLTVV.

The rearrangement joins TRBV3-1 (or the pseudogene TRBV3-2) to TRBJ2-1, with 7 nucleotides matching TRBD2. CDR1 and CDR2 from the germline V gene are LGHDT and YNNKEL (reference sequence). The CDR3 has 14 amino acids. The ends lost 4 bases at V and 6 bases at J; junction bases unmatched: 6. CDR3 DNA: TGTGCCAGCAGCCCGGGCGGGAGAGGCAATGAGCAGTTCTTC. This sequence encodes CASSPGGRGNEQFF.